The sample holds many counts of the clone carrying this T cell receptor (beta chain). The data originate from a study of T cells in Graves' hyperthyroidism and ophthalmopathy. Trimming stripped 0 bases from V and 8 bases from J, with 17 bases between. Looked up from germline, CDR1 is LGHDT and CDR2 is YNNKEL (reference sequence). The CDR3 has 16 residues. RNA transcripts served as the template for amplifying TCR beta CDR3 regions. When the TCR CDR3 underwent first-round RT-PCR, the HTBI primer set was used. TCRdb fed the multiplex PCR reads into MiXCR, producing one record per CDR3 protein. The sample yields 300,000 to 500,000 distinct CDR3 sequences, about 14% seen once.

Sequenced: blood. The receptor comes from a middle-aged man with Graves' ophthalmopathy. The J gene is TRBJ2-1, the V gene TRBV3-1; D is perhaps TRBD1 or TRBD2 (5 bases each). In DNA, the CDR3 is TGTGCCAGCAGCCAAGATAGTGGGACCAACGTATATGAGCAGTTCTTC. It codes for CASSQDSGTNVYEQFF.